This TCR beta chain originates from a study of T-cell reconstitution after alpha-beta-depleted transplantation in children. Whole-study results and caveats: It was reported that alpha-beta T cells came from several hundred expanded graft clones (about two months after transplant). Newly produced T cells mostly accounted for T-cell counts and diversity one year post-transplant. Surviving recipient T cells and thymic progenitors produced the high day-60 TCRbeta diversity seen in some patients.

Germline loops: CDR1 KGHDR, CDR2 SFDVKD. Trimming took off 5 bases at V and 3 bases at J, with 9 bases between the two ends. The CDR3 contains 13 residues. It was with unique molecular identifiers that the TCRbeta library was prepared. TCRdb processed the PCR reads anew with MiXCR; each CDR3 protein has one entry. The sample comprises approximately 980,000 distinct CDR3 sequences, around 30% of which are singletons, and about 28% rests with the top ten. This clonotype was detected only a few times. Antigen unknown. This chain joins TRBV24-1 and TRBJ1-2; maybe TRBD1 (5 bases). Sequenced material: PBMCs, mostly from graft donor cells, taken 360 days after TCRalphabeta/CD19-depleted stem cell transplant. This sequence originates from a boy less than two years old who had a stem cell transplant for SCID, so the T cells may come from the graft donor. Here the CDR3 DNA reads TGTGCCACCAGTGGGCAGGGCGACTATGGCTACACCTTC. Protein: CATSGQGDYGYTF.